This is a list of T cell receptor beta chains from one sample in a study of blood T cells in healthy people across ages. TCRdb recomputed calls from the 5' RACE reads with MiXCR, one row per CDR3 protein. Among around 320,000 distinct CDR3 sequences listed, around 30% were seen once. The sample consisted of blood. The receptors originated from a woman aged 70-85 years in good health. The conserved cysteine and the conserved F or W are not part of the CDR3 here. The size entry is marked missing in some rows and otherwise reads once, few, many or a size class.

size	V	J	CDR3
few	TRBV28	TRBJ2-5	ASSLPLRGGETQY
many	TRBV14	TRBJ2-5	ASSQLLGGRAVETQY
few	TRBV2	TRBJ2-7	ASSRQGPYEQY
few	TRBV20-1	TRBJ2-5	SARDGKQSQETQY
.	TRBV18	TRBJ1-4	ASSQQSGEFGEKLF
.	TRBV7-2	TRBJ1-1	ASSLRHRDTEAF
few	TRBV20-1	TRBJ1-4	SARDFKWAGRTNEKLF
few	TRBV15	TRBJ1-6	ATSRDESPLH
few	TRBV20-1	TRBJ1-5	SAGSTGRTQPQH
.	TRBV20-1	TRBJ2-3	SLHRDSYTDTQY
few	TRBV4-1	TRBJ2-7	ASSVAPGQFYEQY
.	TRBV7-8	TRBJ2-6	ASSSPGGAGANVLT
.	TRBV4-1	TRBJ2-3	ASSQDGRGDTQY
.	TRBV6-2/TRBV6-3	TRBJ2-5	ASTKRRTSDRWGETQY
.	TRBV28	TRBJ2-5	ASSPLWGRETQY
.	TRBV29-1	TRBJ2-1	SGSQSSYNEQF
few	TRBV12-3/TRBV12-4	TRBJ1-1	ASNRGLNTEAF
.	TRBV5-1	TRBJ2-1	ASSLSGGYNEQF